What follows are 25 T cell receptor beta chains derived from one specimen sequenced in a study of shared clonotypes between healthy human individuals (dated by TCRdb to 2020 to 2022). The library came from the immunoSEQ multiplex PCR assay. TCRdb carries this immuneACCESS record with in-frame sequences only. Its versions omit some clonotypes, under half of them owing to an unresolved V gene in the studies checked, with the rest unexplained. The sample table records millions of clones; approximately 92% of these occur just once. Jointly, the top ten make up 0.14% of the sample. The sequenced material came from naive CD4+ T cells sorted from blood. What this sample's cell subset or site label stands for: CD45RA+ positively selected. These receptors all stem from a man between 18 and 35 years old in good health.

This clone was found once. The chain has TRBV27 and TRBJ1-3; no clear D gene. Germline loops: CDR1 MNHEY, CDR2 SMNVEV (reference sequence). Trimming stripped 7 bases from V and 3 bases from J, with 13 bases between. The CDR3 runs 14 residues. CDR3 sequence reads: CASKGWSSGNTIYF. The CDR3 DNA follows: TGTGCCAGCAAAGGGTGGAGCAGTGGAAACACCATATATTTT.

V and J are TRBV7-8 and TRBJ2-1; D may be TRBD2 (6 bases). The CDR3 totals 16 residues. Trimming shortened V by 4 bases and J by 4 bases, and 17 bases separated the two germline ends. Germline CDR1 reads SGHVS; CDR2 reads FQNEAQ. The CDR3 DNA reads as TGTGCCAGCAGCTCGGCCGGGACTGGGGTATACAATGAGCAGTTCTTC. This codes for CASSSAGTGVYNEQFF.

This clone was observed a few times. The V call is TRBV2, the J call TRBJ1-2; D gene unclear. The CDR3 sequence is 14 residues long. The V gene lost 5 bases and the J gene lost 2 bases, with 12 bases spanning the gap. Germline V gene lookup returns CDR1 SNHLY and CDR2 FYNNEI. The CDR3: CASSREGRNYGYTF. The CDR3 region has the DNA TGTGCCAGCAGTCGCGAGGGAAGAAACTATGGCTACACCTTC.

This chain links TRBV5-1 with TRBJ2-3; TRBD2 aligns across 12 bases. With 4 bases clipped from V and 8 bases from J, the junction kept 8 bases outside the gene matches. Germline V gene data show CDR1 as SGHRS and CDR2 as YFSETQ. The CDR3 runs to 15 residues. CDR3 nucleotide sequence: TGCGCCAGCAGCCGGACTAGCGGGGAAGTTGGTACGCAGTATTTT. Translated: CASSRTSGEVGTQYF.

The CDR3 spells CASSLALFDTQYF. As DNA, the CDR3 is TGTGCCAGCAGCTTGGCCCTTTTTGATACGCAGTATTTT. The chain uses TRBV5-4 and TRBJ2-3; D is ambiguous. Germline CDR1 is SGHNT and CDR2 is YYREEE (reference sequence). The CDR3 extends over 13 amino acids. Trimming removed 0 bases at V and 6 bases at J, with 8 bases between.

The chain uses TRBV19 and TRBJ1-2, with 9 nucleotides matching TRBD1. Germline V gene data show CDR1 as LNHDA and CDR2 as SQIVND (reference sequence). The CDR3 runs to 15 residues. V shed 3 bases, J shed 3 bases, and the junction held 5 bases outside the gene matches. The CDR3 DNA follows: TGTGCCAGTAGTATTCCGGGACAGGGACACTATGGCTACACCTTC. Protein: CASSIPGQGHYGYTF.

V gene TRBV10-3 combines with J gene TRBJ1-1; 12 bases are a match to TRBD1. Germline values: CDR1 ENHRY, CDR2 SYGVKD. The junction had 4 bases not matched to a gene; V was cut back by 6 bases and J by 5 bases. This CDR3 has 14 amino acids. The CDR3 protein is CAIRGQGAETEAFF. The CDR3 region has the DNA TGTGCCATCAGGGGACAGGGGGCCGAAACTGAAGCTTTCTTT.

The chain employs TRBV6-5 and TRBJ2-1; D tentatively fits TRBD1 or TRBD2 (5 bases each). The ends were cut back, 10 bases at V and 0 bases at J, with 13 bases in the middle. CDR1 and CDR2 from the germline V gene are MNHEY and SVGAGI. This CDR3 comprises 14 residues. CDR3 amino acids: CATSGRSSYNEQFF. In DNA, the CDR3 is TGTGCCACTTCGGGGCGGAGCTCCTACAATGAGCAGTTCTTC.

V usage is TRBV4-3 and J usage is TRBJ2-5; 13 nucleotides line up with TRBD2. V dropped 5 bases and J dropped 5; count of bases not matched to a gene: 5. CDR1 is LGHNA and CDR2 is YSLEER in the germline V gene. This CDR3 has 15 amino acids. In nucleotides, the CDR3 is TGCGCCAGCAGCTCCGGGACTAGCGGGATGGAGACCCAGTACTTC. Protein product: CASSSGTSGMETQYF.

The chain uses TRBV7-9 and TRBJ2-7; unclear D gene. In germline, CDR1 is SEHNR, CDR2 FQNEAQ (reference sequence). V lost 5 bases, J lost 2 bases, and 16 bases lay in between. The CDR3 loop spans 15 amino acids. The CDR3 DNA sequence: TGTGCCAGCAGCCGCGGTATGGAAATTCCCTACGAGCAGTACTTC. Protein sequence: CASSRGMEIPYEQYF.

Worth noting for this clone: The same CDR3 arises from other DNA sequences in this sample as well. The CDR3 protein is CAWRRSNEKLFF. DNA for the CDR3: TGTGCCTGGAGGAGGTCTAATGAAAAACTGTTTTTT. J is TRBJ1-4 and V is TRBV30; unclear D gene. The length of the CDR3 is 12 residues. Between the trimmed V and J ends, which lost 3 bases and 3 bases, there was a span of 5 bases. Per germline, CDR1 GTSNPN and CDR2 SVGIG (reference sequence).

V and J are TRBV4-1 and TRBJ2-7, with no clear D. The CDR3 spans 11 residues. Germline lookup yields CDR1 MGHRA and CDR2 YSYEKL. The V and J ends lost 6 bases and 5 bases respectively, with 8 bases between them. The CDR3 region is CASRDGDEQYF. Here the CDR3 DNA reads TGCGCCAGCAGGGACGGCGACGAGCAGTACTTC.

The rearrangement joins TRBV6-5 to TRBJ1-2, with D perhaps matching TRBD1 (5 bases). The V gene's germline CDR1 is MNHEY and CDR2 SVGAGI. Trimming removed 0 bases from V and 3 bases from J, with 11 bases in between. The CDR3 has 15 amino acids. As DNA, the CDR3 is TGTGCCAGCAGTTACTCGGGTACAGGAGACTATGGCTACACCTTC. Translation gives CASSYSGTGDYGYTF.

The J gene is TRBJ2-7, the V gene TRBV6-5; possible D gene TRBD1, 5 bases. Trimming stripped 4 bases from V and 2 bases from J, with 15 bases between. This CDR3 spans 15 amino acids. Per germline, CDR1 MNHEY and CDR2 SVGAGI. CDR3 loop: CASSSGQGPTYEQYF. The DNA for the CDR3 is TGTGCCAGCAGTTCCGGCCAGGGCCCTACCTACGAGCAGTACTTC.

J is TRBJ1-2 and V is TRBV10-3, with D possibly matching TRBD1 (6 bases). Germline lookup yields CDR1 ENHRY and CDR2 SYGVKD. The CDR3 contains 15 residues. V was cut by 7 bases and J by 7 bases, with 22 bases left in between. This CDR3 is CAINTGQRGPLGYTF. The CDR3 nucleotides read TGTGCCATCAATACAGGGCAAAGGGGCCCTCTTGGCTACACCTTC.

The gene calls are TRBV6-5 and TRBJ1-2; tentative D call: TRBD1 (5 bases). CDR3 length: 15 amino acids. Deletions cut 0 bases from V and 8 bases from J, with 16 bases between. Germline values: CDR1 MNHEY, CDR2 SVGAGI. The CDR3 reads CASSYSARVGRGYTF. The CDR3 DNA reads TGTGCCAGCAGTTACTCGGCCAGGGTGGGACGAGGCTACACCTTC.

The chain recombines TRBV28 with TRBJ2-7; the D gene is possibly TRBD1 (5 bases). The CDR3 has 12 amino acids. CDR1 MDHEN and CDR2 SYDVKM come from the germline V gene. V lost 5 bases to trimming and J lost 3 bases, with 8 bases between them. The CDR3 is CASSETVYEQYF. CDR3 in DNA: TGTGCCAGCAGTGAGACAGTCTACGAGCAGTACTTC. Using reference TRBV28 and TRBJ2-7 for the parts outside the CDR3, the full variable domain is DVKVTQSSRYLVKRTGEKVFLECVQDMDHENMFWYRQDPGLGLRLIYFSYDVKMKEKGDIPEGYSVSREKKERFSLILESASTNQTSMYLCASSETVYEQYFGPGTRLTVT.

This clone occurred a few times. This chain uses TRBV21-1 with TRBJ1-4. TRBV21-1 constitutes a pseudogene. This CDR3 contains 13 residues. The CDR3 region is CASSPDGEEKLFF. CDR3 nucleotide sequence: TGTGCCAGCAGCCCCGATGGTGAGGAAAAACTGTTTTTT.

The chain employs TRBV14 and TRBJ2-7; TRBD2 is a possible D gene (5 bases). Trimming took off 4 bases at V and 1 base at J, with 11 bases between the two ends. The germline V gene has CDR1 SGHDN and CDR2 FVKESK. The CDR3 totals 14 residues. CDR3: CASSRGLGSYEQYF. Written as DNA, the CDR3 is TGTGCCAGCAGCCGAGGGTTGGGGTCCTACGAGCAGTACTTC.

The rearrangement links TRBV1 to TRBJ2-1. TRBV1 is flagged as a pseudogene. The CDR3 spans 12 residues. CDR3 protein: CTSRDHYNEQFF. The DNA for the CDR3 is TGCACCAGCAGGGACCACTACAATGAGCAGTTCTTC.

This clone was found once. CDR3 nucleotide sequence: TGTGCCATCAGTGAAGATTTCCGACAGCCCCAGCATTTT. Encoded protein: CAISEDFRQPQHF. The V call is TRBV10-3, the J call TRBJ1-5; D is undetermined. V dropped 3 bases and J dropped 7 bases, with 10 bases sitting between them. In germline, CDR1 is ENHRY, CDR2 SYGVKD. The CDR3 totals 13 residues.

The V call is TRBV6-1, the J call TRBJ1-2, with D unclear. V was cut by 5 bases and J by 6 bases, with 16 bases left in between. In germline, CDR1 is MNHNS, CDR2 SASEGT. CDR3 length equals 14 residues. The CDR3 is CASSSLRIRDGYTF. The CDR3 DNA reads as TGTGCCAGCAGTTCACTTCGGATCCGGGATGGCTACACCTTC.

This clone was seen only a few times. V is TRBV11-2 and J is TRBJ2-3; 12 nucleotides agree with TRBD2. CDR1 is SGHAT, CDR2 FQNNGV, per germline. V trimming: 4 bases; J trimming: 9 bases; junction bases outside the gene matches: 11. The CDR3 spans 16 residues. Here the CDR3 reads CASSSQTSGSQKTQYF. The DNA for the CDR3 is TGTGCCAGCAGCTCTCAGACTAGCGGGAGCCAAAAAACGCAGTATTTT.

The chain is built from TRBV6-1 and TRBJ1-5; a possible D gene is TRBD1 (5 bases). The V gene's germline CDR1 is MNHNS and CDR2 SASEGT. The CDR3 consists of 15 residues. CDR3 nucleotides: TGTGCGTCAGCGGGTCAGGGAATGTCCAATCAGCCCCAGCATTTT. Its translation: CASAGQGMSNQPQHF.

This rearrangement joins TRBV10-1 to TRBJ1-1; D uncertain. Germline CDR1 and CDR2: WNHNN and SYGVQD (reference sequence). There are 14 residues in the CDR3. V was clipped by 5 bases and J by 5 bases, with 15 bases between them. The CDR3 DNA follows: TGCGCCAGCAGTTTTACGACGGGGAGGACTGAAGCTTTCTTT. It specifies CASSFTTGRTEAFF.